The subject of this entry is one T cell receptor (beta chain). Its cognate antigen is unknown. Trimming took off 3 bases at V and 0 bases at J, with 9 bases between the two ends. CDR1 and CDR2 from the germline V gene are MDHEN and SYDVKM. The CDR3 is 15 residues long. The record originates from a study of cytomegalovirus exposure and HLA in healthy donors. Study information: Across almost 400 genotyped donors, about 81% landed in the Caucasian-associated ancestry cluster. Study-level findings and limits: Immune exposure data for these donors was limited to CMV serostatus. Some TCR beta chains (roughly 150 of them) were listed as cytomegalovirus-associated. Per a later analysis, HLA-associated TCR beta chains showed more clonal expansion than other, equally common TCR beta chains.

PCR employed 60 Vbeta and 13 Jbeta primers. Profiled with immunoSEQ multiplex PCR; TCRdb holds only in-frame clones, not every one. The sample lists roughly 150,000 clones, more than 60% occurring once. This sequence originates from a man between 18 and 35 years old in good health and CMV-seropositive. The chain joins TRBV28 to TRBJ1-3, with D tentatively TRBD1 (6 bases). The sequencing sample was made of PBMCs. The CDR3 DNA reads TGTGCCAGCAGTTTGAACAGGGTCTCTGGAAACACCATATATTTT. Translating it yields CASSLNRVSGNTIYF.